The 11 T cell receptor beta chains below all came from one sample that was sequenced in a study of patients and donors after allogeneic stem cell transplantation. TCRdb redid the calling of the RT-PCR reads with MiXCR, one entry per CDR3 protein. The repertoire holds some 21,000 distinct CDR3 sequences, with about 30% as singletons. The sample comprised blood, either unsorted or a sorted T cell fraction (not recorded which). The origin of the receptors is a human donor who was either an allogeneic HSCT recipient or a stem cell or donor lymphocyte infusion donor (not recorded which). It is not recorded whose cells these are; they may come from a transplant donor.

The V call is TRBV6-5, the J call TRBJ1-3; D gene ambiguous. The CDR3 runs to 14 residues. V lost 4 bases, J lost 0 bases, and 7 bases lay in between. Germline V gene data show CDR1 as MNHEY and CDR2 as SVGAGI. CDR3 DNA: TGTGCCAGCAGTTTTGCCAGCTCTGGAAACACCATATATTTT. Its translation: CASSFASSGNTIYF.

The rearrangement joins TRBV6-2 or TRBV6-3 to TRBJ2-3; D not resolved. The CDR3 is made up of 11 amino acids. The V and J ends lost 2 bases and 7 bases respectively, with 4 bases between them. Germline loops: CDR1 MNHEY, CDR2 SVGEGT. CDR3 sequence: CASSYGYTQYF. CDR3 bases: TGTGCCAGCAGTTACGGGTATACGCAGTATTTT.

Ten or more counts support this clonotype. V and J are TRBV9 and TRBJ1-2; D possibly corresponds to TRBD1 (6 bases). Germline values: CDR1 SGDLS, CDR2 YYNGEE. The V end lost 3 bases, the J end lost 2 bases, and 14 bases lay between the germline ends. The CDR3 contains 15 residues. CDR3 loop: CASSARQDLNYGYTF. The CDR3 nucleotides read TGTGCCAGCAGCGCGAGACAGGACCTGAACTATGGCTACACCTTC.

The rearrangement links TRBV10-3 to TRBJ2-5; TRBD2 matches at 8 bases. The CDR3 has 12 amino acids. The trim removed 11 bases at V and 1 base at J, leaving 3 bases unmatched. Germline V gives CDR1 ENHRY, CDR2 SYGVKD. As DNA, the CDR3 is TGTGCCGTGGGACTAGTCCAAGAGACCCAGTACTTC. This gives the protein CAVGLVQETQYF.

This rearrangement joins TRBV6-1 to TRBJ1-4; no clear D gene. CDR1 and CDR2 (germline): MNHNS, SASEGT. Trimming stripped 6 bases from V and 5 bases from J, with 10 bases between. The CDR3 spans 13 residues. CDR3 region: CASRHSTNEKLFF. CDR3 coding DNA: TGTGCCAGCAGACACAGCACCAATGAAAAACTGTTTTTT.

The chain carries TRBV27 and TRBJ1-4, with D uncertain. The CDR3 loop spans 14 amino acids. Germline lookup yields CDR1 MNHEY and CDR2 SMNVEV (reference sequence). The V and J ends lost 3 bases and 2 bases respectively, with 7 bases between them. CDR3 region: CASSLLGTNEKLFF. CDR3 DNA sequence: TGTGCCAGCAGTTTGTTGGGGACTAATGAAAAACTGTTTTTT.

This clonotype showed up many times. This chain links TRBV10-3 with TRBJ1-5; TRBD1 is a possible D gene (6 bases). V lost 6 bases to trimming and J lost 6 bases, with 12 bases between them. The germline V gene encodes CDR1 ENHRY and CDR2 SYGVKD. CDR3 length: 13 residues. The CDR3 loop is CAIRHREGQPQHF. In DNA form, the CDR3 reads TGTGCCATCAGGCACAGGGAGGGTCAGCCCCAGCATTTT.

This clonotype has a handful of counts. The chain employs TRBV12-3 or TRBV12-4 and TRBJ1-2; no clear D gene. Trimming took off 6 bases at V and 9 bases at J, with 11 bases between the two ends. This CDR3 comprises 11 residues. Here the CDR3 reads CASSKSSRYTF. CDR3 coding DNA: TGTGCCAGCAGCAAATCCTCCCGCTACACCTTC.

This clonotype was seen at least ten times. The chain combines TRBV4-2 with TRBJ1-4; unclear D gene. V gave up 0 bases and J gave up 8 bases, with 10 bases separating them. Germline-derived CDR1 and CDR2 are LGHNA and YNFKEQ. CDR3 length: 14 residues. CDR3 nucleotides: TGTGCCAGCAGCCAAGATACCATAGGGGAAAAACTGTTTTTT. Protein: CASSQDTIGEKLFF.

J is TRBJ1-2 and V is TRBV4-3; D call uncertain. The germline gives CDR1 LGHNA, CDR2 YSLEER. V gave up 1 base and J gave up 0 bases, with 3 bases separating them. CDR3 length: 13 residues. In DNA form, the CDR3 reads TGCGCCAGCAGCCAAGCAGCTAACTATGGCTACACCTTC. Translating it yields CASSQAANYGYTF.

This clonotype was observed a handful of times. V usage is TRBV28 and J usage is TRBJ2-3; 7 nucleotides align to TRBD2. The junction had 12 bases not matched to a gene; V was cut back by 6 bases and J by 0 bases. CDR1 and CDR2 from the germline V gene are MDHEN and SYDVKM. The CDR3 covers 17 residues. The CDR3 spells CASRRGLSGASTDTQYF. The CDR3 bases are TGTGCCAGCAGGAGGGGTCTCAGCGGGGCCAGCACAGATACGCAGTATTTT.